This TCR beta chain was captured in a study of shared clonotypes between healthy human individuals. The authors distributed each subset's genomic DNA evenly over several immunoSEQ plates. The protocol was immunoSEQ multiplex PCR, while the TCRdb copy is restricted to in-frame clones and leaves out a portion. The sample lists hundreds of thousands of clones, about 91% seen once, with approximately 25% in the top ten. Worth noting for this clone: Its antigen is still unknown.

Study findings and constraints: It was the non-shared clonotypes that had lower generation probabilities than clonotypes shared by all four donors.

Naive CD8 cells, CD45RO-negative and positively selected for CCR7, excluded terminally differentiated effector memory CD45RA+ cells. The CDR3 loop spans 16 amino acids. V lost 2 bases and J 4 bases, leaving 18 bases between the germline ends. Per the germline V gene, CDR1 is LGHNA and CDR2 is YSLEER. The rearrangement joins TRBV4-3 to TRBJ2-7; TRBD2 might be the D (5 bases). The sequenced material came from naive CD8+ T cells sorted from blood. The sequence came from a man between 25 and 39 years old in good health. CDR3 nucleotide sequence: TGCGCCAGCAGCCAATATTTGTCAGAGGGAAATTACGAGCAGTACTTC. Amino acid sequence: CASSQYLSEGNYEQYF.